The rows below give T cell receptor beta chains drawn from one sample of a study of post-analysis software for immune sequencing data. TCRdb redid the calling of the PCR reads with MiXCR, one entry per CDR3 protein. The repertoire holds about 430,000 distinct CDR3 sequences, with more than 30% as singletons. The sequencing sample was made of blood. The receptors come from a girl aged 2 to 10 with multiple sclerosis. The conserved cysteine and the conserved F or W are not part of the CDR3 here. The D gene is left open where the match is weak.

CDR3 protein: ASSFNPGPWATQY
D gene: -
J gene: TRBJ2-5
V gene: TRBV12-3/TRBV12-4

CDR3 protein: SASGDAF
D gene: -
J gene: TRBJ1-1
V gene: TRBV20-1

CDR3 protein: ASSDGLVRNTQY
D gene: -
J gene: TRBJ2-3
V gene: TRBV10-1

CDR3 protein: ASSQQTDSYEQY
D gene: -
J gene: TRBJ2-7
V gene: TRBV3-1

CDR3 protein: ASSETQENTEAF
D gene: -
J gene: TRBJ1-1
V gene: TRBV6-1

CDR3 protein: ASSPDGADTQY
D gene: -
J gene: TRBJ2-3
V gene: TRBV18

CDR3 protein: ASSLQGSSYEQY
D gene: TRBD1
J gene: TRBJ2-7
V gene: TRBV6-5

CDR3 protein: ASSFMPGNEKLF
D gene: -
J gene: TRBJ1-4
V gene: TRBV12-3/TRBV12-4

CDR3 protein: ASSSASPGNTIY
D gene: -
J gene: TRBJ1-3
V gene: TRBV7-6

CDR3 protein: AISDSPSGAGGTQY
D gene: TRBD2
J gene: TRBJ2-3
V gene: TRBV10-3

CDR3 protein: ASSPQVGAGDTQY
D gene: -
J gene: TRBJ2-3
V gene: TRBV11-2

CDR3 protein: AISDVYSEQF
D gene: -
J gene: TRBJ2-1
V gene: TRBV10-3

CDR3 protein: ASSLDRRIQETQY
D gene: -
J gene: TRBJ2-5
V gene: TRBV5-1

CDR3 protein: ASSLGMVSRGYT
D gene: -
J gene: TRBJ1-2
V gene: TRBV5-1

CDR3 protein: ASSPPNRANTGELF
D gene: -
J gene: TRBJ2-2
V gene: TRBV18

CDR3 protein: ASSLASSGVYTDTQY
D gene: TRBD2
J gene: TRBJ2-3
V gene: TRBV7-2

CDR3 protein: ASSNRNREIYEQY
D gene: -
J gene: TRBJ2-7
V gene: TRBV5-4

CDR3 protein: SVVPSGAPYNEQF
D gene: -
J gene: TRBJ2-1
V gene: TRBV29-1

CDR3 protein: ASRTRDWPQETQY
D gene: -
J gene: TRBJ2-5
V gene: TRBV6-5

CDR3 protein: ASSERSEQF
D gene: -
J gene: TRBJ2-1
V gene: TRBV28

CDR3 protein: SGLNLGGQETQY
D gene: TRBD2
J gene: TRBJ2-5
V gene: TRBV20-1

CDR3 protein: ASSAVTGFEQY
D gene: -
J gene: TRBJ2-7
V gene: TRBV27

CDR3 protein: ASSGQVDYGYT
D gene: -
J gene: TRBJ1-2
V gene: TRBV5-1

CDR3 protein: SVHGTGRNTEAF
D gene: TRBD1
J gene: TRBJ1-1
V gene: TRBV29-1

CDR3 protein: ASSYSTARRRSYEQY
D gene: -
J gene: TRBJ2-7
V gene: TRBV7-6

CDR3 protein: ASTLNALAANEKLF
D gene: -
J gene: TRBJ1-4
V gene: TRBV6-2/TRBV6-3

CDR3 protein: ASSQYGAAQETQY
D gene: -
J gene: TRBJ2-5
V gene: TRBV13

CDR3 protein: ASSSTGDNEQF
D gene: TRBD1
J gene: TRBJ2-1
V gene: TRBV12-3/TRBV12-4

CDR3 protein: ASIKPQGTNTEAF
D gene: -
J gene: TRBJ1-1
V gene: TRBV6-2/TRBV6-3

CDR3 protein: ASSYSKGRTDTQY
D gene: -
J gene: TRBJ2-3
V gene: TRBV6-6

CDR3 protein: AAQGQNYEQY
D gene: TRBD1
J gene: TRBJ2-7
V gene: TRBV10-3

CDR3 protein: ASSLASWEQF
D gene: -
J gene: TRBJ2-1
V gene: TRBV5-6

CDR3 protein: ASSNTGGGTDTQY
D gene: TRBD1
J gene: TRBJ2-3
V gene: TRBV5-1

CDR3 protein: ASSYSGTASGANVLT
D gene: -
J gene: TRBJ2-6
V gene: TRBV6-5

CDR3 protein: ASSRQGADEQY
D gene: TRBD1
J gene: -
V gene: TRBV6-5

CDR3 protein: ASIGVGTGLRNEQY
D gene: TRBD1
J gene: TRBJ2-5
V gene: TRBV10-2

CDR3 protein: ASSYSSGRSYNEQF
D gene: TRBD2
J gene: TRBJ2-1
V gene: TRBV6-2/TRBV6-3

CDR3 protein: ASSQETGGNADTQY
D gene: TRBD1
J gene: TRBJ2-3
V gene: TRBV4-3

CDR3 protein: ASSKVAGVGYEQY
D gene: -
J gene: TRBJ2-7
V gene: TRBV21-1

CDR3 protein: AISEQVYNEQF
D gene: -
J gene: TRBJ2-1
V gene: TRBV10-3

CDR3 protein: ASSQEGVDTGELF
D gene: -
J gene: TRBJ2-2
V gene: TRBV4-1

CDR3 protein: ASSYSRQFNQETQY
D gene: -
J gene: TRBJ2-5
V gene: TRBV6-6

CDR3 protein: ASSDRGWLF
D gene: TRBD1
J gene: TRBJ1-4
V gene: TRBV25-1